This T cell receptor (beta chain) was identified during a study of T cells in Graves' hyperthyroidism and ophthalmopathy. This CDR3 is 11 amino acids long. The germline V gene has CDR1 LGHDT and CDR2 YNNKEL (reference sequence). Trimming cost V 2 bases and J 7 bases, with 6 bases left between them. The table lists this clonotype with many counts. TCR beta CDR3 region amplification was performed from RNA transcripts. A first-round RT-PCR of the TCR CDR3 used the HTBI primer set. TCRdb itself ran the multiplex PCR reads through MiXCR, one entry per CDR3 protein. The data hold hundreds of thousands of distinct CDR3 sequences, with around 14% observed a single time.

The origin of this receptor is a woman in her 30s with Graves' hyperthyroidism. The chain couples TRBV3-1 to TRBJ2-7; D is ambiguous. The specimen was blood. The CDR3 protein is CASSQLGEQYF. DNA for the CDR3: TGTGCCAGCAGCCAACTGGGTGAGCAGTACTTC.